The clone carrying this TCR beta chain was found a few times. Its matching antigen is unknown. This sample stems from a study of cytomegalovirus exposure and HLA in healthy donors. Study-level points and caveats: Within an earlier analysis, most TCR beta V segments proved productive either about 87% or about 30% of the time.

The germline V gene has CDR1 MNHNS and CDR2 SASEGT. This CDR3 region has 12 residues. V was pared by 4 bases and J by 7 bases, with 8 bases between. Vbeta (60) and Jbeta (13) primers were used in the PCR. The assay was immunoSEQ multiplex PCR, and TCRdb's table has in-frame clones only and misses some. The sample contains 150,000 to 200,000 clones, roughly 85% of which appear only once. The chain employs TRBV6-1 and TRBJ2-1; D is unclear. The sequence derives from a woman aged 45 to 65 in good health and CMV-seronegative. Sequencing was performed on PBMCs. The CDR3 sequence: CASSGLVNEQFF. CDR3 nucleotide sequence: TGTGCCAGCAGTGGCTTAGTGAATGAGCAGTTCTTC.